This T cell receptor (beta chain) was recorded in a study of blood T cell repertoires in COVID-19. This clone came up a few times. In germline, CDR1 is SGHTA, CDR2 FQGNSA. With 7 bases removed from V and 12 bases from J, the gap between germline ends came to 25 bases. This CDR3 region has 15 residues. Repertoires were generated with immunoSEQ multiplex PCR, while TCRdb's copy carries only in-frame clones and drops some. Of more than 250,000 clones in the sample, just under 90% are singletons; the top ten hold approximately 6.5%. The specimen was peripheral blood. This TCR came from a woman aged 50 to 60 with COVID-19, enrolled during active disease. The gene calls are TRBV7-2 and TRBJ2-1; D perhaps matches TRBD2 (6 bases). As DNA, the CDR3 is TGTGCCAGCATCCGGTCGCAGGGAGGAAGACCGGGGCAGTTCTTC. Translating it yields CASIRSQGGRPGQFF.